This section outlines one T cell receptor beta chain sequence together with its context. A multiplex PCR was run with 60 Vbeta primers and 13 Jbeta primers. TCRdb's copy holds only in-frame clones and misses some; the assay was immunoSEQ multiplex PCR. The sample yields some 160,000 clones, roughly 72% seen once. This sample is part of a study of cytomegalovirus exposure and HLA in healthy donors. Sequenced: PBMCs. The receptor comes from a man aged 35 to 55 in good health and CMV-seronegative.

The CDR3 here is CASRSQGSGNTIYF. CDR3 coding DNA: TGTGCCAGCAGATCCCAGGGCTCTGGAAACACCATATATTTT. The chain employs TRBV27 and TRBJ1-3; tentatively, D is TRBD1 (5 bases). From germline, CDR1 is MNHEY and CDR2 SMNVEV (reference sequence). V was clipped by 6 bases and J by 0 bases, with 9 bases between them. The CDR3 is 14 residues long.